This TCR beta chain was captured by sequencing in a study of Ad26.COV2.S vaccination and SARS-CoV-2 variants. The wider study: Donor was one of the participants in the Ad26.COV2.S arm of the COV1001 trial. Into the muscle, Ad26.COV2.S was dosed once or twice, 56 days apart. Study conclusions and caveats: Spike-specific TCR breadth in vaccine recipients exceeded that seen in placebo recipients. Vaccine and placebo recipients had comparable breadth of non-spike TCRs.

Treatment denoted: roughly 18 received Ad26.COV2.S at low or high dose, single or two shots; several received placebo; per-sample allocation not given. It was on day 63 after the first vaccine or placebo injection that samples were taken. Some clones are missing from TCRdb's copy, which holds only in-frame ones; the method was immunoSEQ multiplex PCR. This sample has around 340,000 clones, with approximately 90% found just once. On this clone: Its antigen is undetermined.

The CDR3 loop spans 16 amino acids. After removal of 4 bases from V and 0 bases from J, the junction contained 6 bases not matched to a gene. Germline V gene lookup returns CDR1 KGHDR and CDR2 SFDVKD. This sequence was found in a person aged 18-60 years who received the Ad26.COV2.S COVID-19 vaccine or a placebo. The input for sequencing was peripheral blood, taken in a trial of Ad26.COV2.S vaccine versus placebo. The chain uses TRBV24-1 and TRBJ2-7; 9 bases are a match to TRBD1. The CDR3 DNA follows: TGTGCCACCAGTGAGCCGGGACAGGGCCTCTCCTACGAGCAGTACTTC. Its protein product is CATSEPGQGLSYEQYF.